Below, one TCR beta chain is given with its context. What it binds is unknown. Sample-barcoded 5' priming and a J-beta primer mix drove a second PCR of roughly 7 to 11 cycles. Tags on each cDNA molecule came from a template-switch adaptor with 12 random nucleotides. TCRdb called the 5' RACE reads again in MiXCR, with one record for every CDR3 protein. The repertoire holds about 570,000 distinct CDR3 sequences, with roughly 28% as singletons. The data are from a study of blood T cells in healthy people across ages. Study-wide background: About one barcoded beta molecule per two T cells was captured by template switching. Broader study findings: In the absence of known donor CMV status, changes in expanded clonotypes were possibly confounded.

The sequenced material came from blood. The origin of this receptor is a woman aged 70-85 years in good health.

CDR3 bases: TGTGCCAGCAGTTACTCGAGTTCAGGGGGCCTAACTAATGAAAAACTGTTTTTT. Translating it yields CASSYSSSGGLTNEKLFF. This chain uses TRBV6-5 with TRBJ1-4; 8 nucleotides agree with TRBD1. Germline V gives CDR1 MNHEY, CDR2 SVGAGI. Germline trimming cut 0 bases from V and 1 base from J; bases unmatched to any gene: 7. The CDR3 contains 18 residues.